The T cell receptor beta chain described here comes from a study of cytomegalovirus exposure and HLA in healthy donors. 60 Vbeta and 13 Jbeta primers were used in PCR. The protocol was immunoSEQ multiplex PCR, while the TCRdb copy is restricted to in-frame clones and leaves out a portion. The table includes under 200,000 clones, about 81% detected once. The CDR3 has 12 residues. CDR1 and CDR2 (germline): MNHNS, SASEGT. Trimming at V came to 8 bases and at J to 4 bases, leaving 1 base not matched to a gene. As regards this clone: Its matching antigen is unknown.

Study conclusions and caveats: As confirmed in vitro, a few CMV-associated chains were specific for CMV antigens. Prior analysis indicated that the majority of TCR beta V segments exhibited productivity approximately 87% or approximately 30% of the time. It was assumed in the presence/absence analyses that sequencing depth was roughly uniform across donors.

The sample consisted of PBMCs. This chain connects TRBV6-1 to TRBJ2-1; 8 positions match TRBD1. The TCR sequence derives from a girl aged 2-10 years in good health and CMV-seropositive. CDR3 sequence: CASRDRYNEQFF. CDR3 nucleotide sequence: TGTGCCAGCCGGGACAGGTACAATGAGCAGTTCTTC.